These T cell receptor beta chains were read from a single sample in a study of control samples from healthy donors and cancer patients. Profiling relied on immunoSEQ multiplex PCR, and the TCRdb table lists in-frame clones only, not all of them. The data hold approximately 82,000 clones, with approximately 93% observed a single time. Sequencing input: PBMCs. Receptors were obtained from a woman in her thirties or forties with lung cancer. Each CDR3 is given with its conserved first and last residue. D genes are given only for firm matches. A row's size may be missing; if present it is once, few, many or a size class.

CDR3: CATRPWSSYNEQFF
DNA: TGTGCCACTCGACCCTGGAGCTCCTACAATGAGCAGTTCTTC
D: -
V: TRBV2
J: TRBJ2-1
size: -

CDR3: CASSGRTGTNEKLFF
DNA: TGTGCCAGCAGCGGGAGGACAGGGACTAATGAAAAACTGTTTTTT
D: TRBD1
V: TRBV7-6
J: TRBJ1-4
size: -

CDR3: CASSWNKDGNTIYF
DNA: TGTGCCAGCAGTTGGAATAAAGACGGAAACACCATATATTTT
D: -
V: TRBV27
J: TRBJ1-3
size: once

CDR3: CSASSLSNYNEQFF
DNA: TGCAGTGCTAGTTCCCTTTCTAACTACAATGAGCAGTTCTTC
D: -
V: TRBV20-1
J: TRBJ2-1
size: -

CDR3: CASSQRTENYGYTF
DNA: TGTGCCAGCAGCCAGCGGACAGAAAACTATGGCTACACCTTC
D: -
V: TRBV3-1/TRBV3-2
J: TRBJ1-2
size: -

CDR3: CASSLRDQPQHF
DNA: TGTGCCAGCTCCTTGAGAGATCAGCCCCAGCATTTT
D: -
V: TRBV18
J: TRBJ1-5
size: few

CDR3: CASRQDLGNQPQHF
DNA: TGCGCCAGCAGACAGGATTTAGGCAATCAGCCCCAGCATTTT
D: -
V: TRBV5-1
J: TRBJ1-5
size: -

CDR3: CASSLGGAPDTQYF
DNA: TGTGCCAGCAGCTTAGGAGGGGCCCCAGATACGCAGTATTTT
D: -
V: TRBV11-2
J: TRBJ2-3
size: -

CDR3: CASSQVRSGYGYTF
DNA: TGTGCCAGCAGCCAAGTCAGGAGTGGCTATGGCTACACCTTC
D: -
V: TRBV3-1/TRBV3-2
J: TRBJ1-2
size: -

CDR3: CASSQGPAGTGELFF
DNA: TGTGCCAGCAGCCAAGGGCCGGCAGGGACCGGGGAGCTGTTTTTT
D: -
V: TRBV4-2
J: TRBJ2-2
size: -

CDR3: CASSLGYEQYF
DNA: TGTGCCAGCAGTTTGGGCTACGAGCAGTACTTC
D: -
V: TRBV28
J: TRBJ2-7
size: -

CDR3: CASSGNPWELDRVYEQYF
DNA: TGTGCCAGCAGTGGGAATCCATGGGAGTTGGACAGGGTCTACGAGCAGTACTTC
D: TRBD1
V: TRBV6-1
J: TRBJ2-7
size: once

CDR3: CASRRTGSNEKLFF
DNA: TGTGCCAGCAGGCGGACAGGTAGTAATGAAAAACTGTTTTTT
D: TRBD1
V: TRBV7-9
J: TRBJ1-4
size: -

CDR3: CASSLRLPTEAFF
DNA: TGTGCCAGCAGCCTCAGGCTTCCCACTGAAGCTTTCTTT
D: -
V: TRBV12-3/TRBV12-4
J: TRBJ1-1
size: -

CDR3: CASSLTGRKGEKLFF
DNA: TGTGCCAGCAGCTTAACGGGCAGGAAGGGTGAAAAACTGTTTTTT
D: -
V: TRBV7-3
J: TRBJ1-4
size: -

CDR3: CTSSTGWGYTF
DNA: TGTACCAGCAGTACAGGGTGGGGCTACACCTTC
D: -
V: TRBV12-3/TRBV12-4
J: TRBJ1-2
size: -

CDR3: CASSLGDYSYEQYF
DNA: TGTGCCAGCAGCTTAGGGGACTACTCCTACGAGCAGTACTTC
D: TRBD2
V: TRBV7-9
J: TRBJ2-7
size: -

CDR3: CASSQDLTLGGTDTQYF
DNA: TGTGCCAGCAGCCAAGATCTTACTCTCGGCGGCACAGATACGCAGTATTTT
D: -
V: TRBV3-1/TRBV3-2
J: TRBJ2-3
size: once

CDR3: CASSVREGTSGDEQFF
DNA: TGTGCCAGCAGCGTTAGGGAGGGTACTAGCGGCGATGAGCAGTTCTTC
D: TRBD2
V: TRBV7-9
J: TRBJ2-1
size: -

CDR3: CASQGRRTGELFF
DNA: TGTGCCTCACAGGGTAGGAGAACCGGGGAGCTGTTTTTT
D: -
V: TRBV24-1
J: TRBJ2-2
size: once

CDR3: CASSEAEEKLFF
DNA: TGTGCCAGCAGTGAAGCCGAGGAAAAACTGTTTTTT
D: -
V: TRBV6-1
J: TRBJ1-4
size: -

CDR3: CASSLEIKGSSYNSPLHF
DNA: TGTGCCAGCAGCTTAGAAATTAAGGGAAGCTCCTATAATTCACCCCTCCACTTT
D: -
V: TRBV7-9
J: TRBJ1-6
size: -

CDR3: CASSLNQGPNTEAFF
DNA: TGCGCCAGCAGCTTGAATCAGGGGCCAAACACTGAAGCTTTCTTT
D: -
V: TRBV5-1
J: TRBJ1-1
size: -

CDR3: CASSLEMSVGRTEAFF
DNA: TGTGCCAGCAGCTTGGAGATGTCAGTCGGGAGAACTGAAGCTTTCTTT
D: -
V: TRBV11-3
J: TRBJ1-1
size: -

CDR3: CASSDPGLGANVLTF
DNA: TGTGCCAGCAGTGATCCCGGTTTGGGGGCCAACGTCCTGACTTTC
D: -
V: TRBV6-1
J: TRBJ2-6
size: -

CDR3: CSVEVGNYEQYF
DNA: TGCAGCGTTGAAGTAGGCAACTACGAGCAGTACTTC
D: -
V: TRBV29-1
J: TRBJ2-7
size: once

CDR3: CATSREPGQAYEQYF
DNA: TGTGCCACCAGCAGAGAACCGGGACAAGCCTACGAGCAGTACTTC
D: -
V: TRBV15
J: TRBJ2-7
size: -

CDR3: CASSYGGEGGREQYF
DNA: TGTGCCAGCAGTTACGGTGGGGAGGGAGGGCGCGAGCAGTACTTC
D: TRBD2
V: TRBV6-2/TRBV6-3
J: TRBJ2-7
size: once

CDR3: CASSTDRDAFF
DNA: TGTGCCAGCTCAACCGACAGGGATGCTTTCTTT
D: TRBD1
V: TRBV18
J: TRBJ1-1
size: once

CDR3: CASSLVTGGAWHGYTF
DNA: TGTGCCAGCAGCTTAGTAACTGGGGGGGCCTGGCATGGCTACACCTTC
D: -
V: TRBV7-2
J: TRBJ1-2
size: -

CDR3: CASSPRLAGGPHEQFF
DNA: TGTGCCAGCTCACCTCGACTAGCGGGGGGGCCGCATGAGCAGTTCTTC
D: TRBD2
V: TRBV18
J: TRBJ2-1
size: -

CDR3: CASTTTGYNYGYTF
DNA: TGTGCCAGCACCACGACAGGGTATAACTATGGCTACACCTTC
D: TRBD1
V: TRBV28
J: TRBJ1-2
size: -

CDR3: CASSVAGINQPQHF
DNA: TGTGCCAGCAGCGTAGCAGGGATCAATCAGCCCCAGCATTTT
D: -
V: TRBV9
J: TRBJ1-5
size: -

CDR3: CSAAEVPYEQYF
DNA: TGCAGCGCCGCAGAGGTACCCTACGAGCAGTACTTC
D: -
V: TRBV29-1
J: TRBJ2-7
size: -

CDR3: CASSLAGYYEQYF
DNA: TGCGCCAGCAGCTTAGCCGGGTACTACGAGCAGTACTTC
D: -
V: TRBV5-1
J: TRBJ2-7
size: -